The 3 T cell receptor beta chains below were found in one sample sequenced in a study of beta chain features in type 1 diabetes. Reverse transcription of all isolated RNA meant that expressed TCRB transcripts were sequenced. Using immunoSEQ multiplex PCR, the repertoire was profiled, and TCRdb retains in-frame clones only, with some absent. The repertoire has just over 450,000 clones, roughly 31% of them found once; the top ten carry 0.05% to 0.065%. The sample taken for sequencing was naive CD4+ T cells from blood. The receptors shown here come from a man between 18 and 35 years old in good health.

This clone was counted once. CDR3 in amino acids: CASSVEGLNSGNTIYF. The CDR3 DNA follows: TGTGCCAGCAGCGTAGAAGGACTAAACTCTGGAAACACCATATATTTT. This chain joins TRBV9 and TRBJ1-3; D is uncertain. The ends were cut back, 0 bases at V and 0 bases at J, with 10 bases in the middle. Per germline, CDR1 SGDLS and CDR2 YYNGEE. This CDR3 has 16 amino acids. The variable domain in full, completed from reference TRBV9 and TRBJ1-3, reads DSGVTQTPKHLITATGQRVTLRCSPRSGDLSVYWYQQSLDQGLQFLIQYYNGEERAKGNILERFSAQQFPDLHSELNLSSLELGDSALYFCASSVEGLNSGNTIYFGEGSWLTVV.

This clone was seen a few times. The rearrangement uses TRBV29-1 and TRBJ2-3, with D possibly TRBD1 on 7 matching bases. Trimming took 5 bases from V and 2 from J, leaving 11 bases between them. CDR1 is SQVTM, CDR2 ANQGSEA, per germline. There are 13 residues in the CDR3. This CDR3 reads CSVQGGDTDTQYF. Written as DNA, the CDR3 is TGCAGCGTTCAGGGGGGCGACACAGATACGCAGTATTTT.

The rearrangement joins TRBV5-4 to TRBJ2-3; tentatively, D is TRBD1 (6 bases). The germline V gene encodes CDR1 SGHNT and CDR2 YYREEE (reference sequence). V was cut by 0 bases and J by 6 bases, with 11 bases left in between. The length of the CDR3 is 14 residues. In nucleotides, the CDR3 is TGTGCCAGCAGCTTGGACAGGGCGGCCGATACGCAGTATTTT. Translated, it gives CASSLDRAADTQYF. Using reference TRBV5-4 and TRBJ2-3 for the parts outside the CDR3, the full variable domain is ETGVTQSPTHLIKTRGQQVTLRCSSQSGHNTVSWYQQALGQGPQFIFQYYREEENGRGNFPPRFSGLQFPNYSSELNVNALELDDSALYLCASSLDRAADTQYFGPGTRLTVL.